Included here is one T cell receptor beta chain sequence, with context. These data originate in a study of tumor-infiltrating lymphocytes in oesophageal squamous cell carcinoma. The CDR3 is 16 residues long. Trimming removed 3 bases at V and 0 bases at J, with 12 bases between. Germline CDR1 reads KGHDR; CDR2 reads SFDVKD. From the PCR reads, TCRdb called clonotypes with MiXCR, one entry per CDR3 protein. The profile covers approximately 3,600 distinct CDR3 sequences, with around 17% appearing a single time and roughly 25% taken by the ten largest. The chain has TRBV24-1 and TRBJ2-3, with D perhaps matching TRBD1 (6 bases). The clonotype was recovered from a male donor with esophageal squamous cell carcinoma. Sequencing input: esophageal tumor tissue. The CDR3 reads CATSDGTSPSTDTQYF. The DNA for the CDR3 is TGTGCCACCAGTGATGGGACAAGCCCTAGCACAGATACGCAGTATTTT.